This T cell receptor (beta chain) was recorded in a study of blood T cell repertoires in COVID-19. Original processing methods: Reference gene primers were amplified, and this amplification served to estimate nucleated cell counts. Using immunoSEQ multiplex PCR, the repertoire was profiled, and TCRdb retains in-frame clones only, with some absent. That table supplies the V and J calls and clone size; D and trimming were determined from the DNA. The data show about 240,000 clones, around 88% seen once. In germline, CDR1 is MGHDK, CDR2 SYGVNS. The CDR3 is made up of 14 amino acids. Trimming took 1 base from V and 0 from J, leaving 5 bases between them.

The sequencing input was PBMCs or T cells enriched from blood (not recorded which). The sequence was obtained from a woman aged 40-49 years with acute COVID-19. The rearrangement uses TRBV25-1 and TRBJ2-3; D is undetermined. The CDR3 loop is CASSESYSTDTQYF. The DNA for the CDR3 is TGTGCCAGCAGTGAATCTTATAGCACAGATACGCAGTATTTT.